At least ten counts were recorded for the clone carrying this T cell receptor beta chain. The CDR3 is 16 residues long. V dropped 2 bases and J dropped 1 base, with 9 bases sitting between them. CDR1 is MNHEY and CDR2 is SVGAGI in the germline V gene. The data belong to a study of T cells in Graves' hyperthyroidism and ophthalmopathy. Background on the study: Peripheral blood sampling occurred at initial diagnosis, before any treatment.

RNA transcripts yielded amplified TCR beta CDR3 regions. When the TCR CDR3 underwent first-round RT-PCR, the HTBI primer set was used. TCRdb passed the multiplex PCR reads through MiXCR, listing each CDR3 protein once. Of 400,000 to 550,000 distinct CDR3 sequences in the sample, roughly 24% were seen once. This TCR was recovered from a woman aged 30 to 39 with Graves' ophthalmopathy. The sample comprised blood. V gene TRBV6-5 combines with J gene TRBJ2-6; perhaps TRBD1 as D (6 bases). DNA of the CDR3: TGTGCCAGCAGTTACCCAACAGGGTCTGGGGCCAACGTCCTGACTTTC. Its protein is CASSYPTGSGANVLTF.